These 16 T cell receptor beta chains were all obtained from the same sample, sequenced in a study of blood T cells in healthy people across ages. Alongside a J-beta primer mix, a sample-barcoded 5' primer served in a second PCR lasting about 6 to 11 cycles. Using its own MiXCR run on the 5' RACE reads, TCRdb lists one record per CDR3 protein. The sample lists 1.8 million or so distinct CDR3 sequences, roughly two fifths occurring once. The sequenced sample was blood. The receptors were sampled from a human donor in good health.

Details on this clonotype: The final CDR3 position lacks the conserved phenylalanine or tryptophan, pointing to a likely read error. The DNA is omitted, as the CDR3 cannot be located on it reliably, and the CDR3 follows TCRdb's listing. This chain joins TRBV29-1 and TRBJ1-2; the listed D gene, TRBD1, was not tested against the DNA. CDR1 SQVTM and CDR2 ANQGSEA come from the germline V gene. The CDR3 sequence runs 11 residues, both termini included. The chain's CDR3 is CSVDSGCGYTC.

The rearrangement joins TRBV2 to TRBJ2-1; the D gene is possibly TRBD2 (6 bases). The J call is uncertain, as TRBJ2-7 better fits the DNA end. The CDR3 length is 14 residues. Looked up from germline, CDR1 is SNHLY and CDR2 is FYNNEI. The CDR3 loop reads CASRTGTYIYEQYF. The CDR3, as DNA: TGTGCCAGTAGGACCGGGACTTATATATACGAGCAGTACTTC.

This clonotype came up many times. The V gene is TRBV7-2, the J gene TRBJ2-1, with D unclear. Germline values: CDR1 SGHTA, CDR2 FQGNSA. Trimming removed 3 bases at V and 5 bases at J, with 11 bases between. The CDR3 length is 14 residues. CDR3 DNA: TGTGCCAGCAGCTTTGGGTTCCAAAACAATGAGCAGTTCTTC. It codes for CASSFGFQNNEQFF. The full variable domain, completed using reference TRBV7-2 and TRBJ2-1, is GAGVSQSPSNKVTEKGKDVELRCDPISGHTALYWYRQSLGQGLEFLIYFQGNSAPDKSGLPSDRFSAERTGGSVSTLTIQRTQQEDSAVYLCASSFGFQNNEQFFGPGTRLTVL.

In nucleotides, the CDR3 is TGTGCCAGCAGACCCCTAGGGGTGAATGAGCAGTTCTTC. Protein sequence: CASRPLGVNEQFF. This chain connects TRBV9 to TRBJ2-1, with D perhaps TRBD1 (5 bases). This CDR3 comprises 13 residues. V shed 5 bases and J shed 7 bases, with 13 bases lying between them. Germline CDR1 reads SGDLS; CDR2 reads YYNGEE.

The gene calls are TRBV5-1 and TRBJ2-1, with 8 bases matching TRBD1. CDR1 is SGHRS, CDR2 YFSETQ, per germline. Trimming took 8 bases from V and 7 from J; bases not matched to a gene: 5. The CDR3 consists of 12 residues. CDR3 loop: CARDRVWNEQFF. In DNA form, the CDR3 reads TGCGCCAGGGACAGGGTGTGGAATGAGCAGTTCTTC.

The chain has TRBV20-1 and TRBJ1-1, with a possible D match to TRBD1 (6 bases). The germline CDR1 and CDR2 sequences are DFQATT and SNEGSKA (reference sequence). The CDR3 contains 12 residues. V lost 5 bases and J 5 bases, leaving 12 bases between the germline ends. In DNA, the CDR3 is TGCAGTGCTCTCAGGGGATCAACTGAAGCTTTCTTT. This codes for CSALRGSTEAFF.

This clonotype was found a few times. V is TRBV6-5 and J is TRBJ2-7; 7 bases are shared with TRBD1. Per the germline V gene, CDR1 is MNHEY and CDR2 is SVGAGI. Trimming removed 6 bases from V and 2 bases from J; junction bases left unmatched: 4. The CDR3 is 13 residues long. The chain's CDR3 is CASSQGETYEQYF. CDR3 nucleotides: TGTGCCAGCAGCCAGGGGGAAACCTACGAGCAGTACTTC.

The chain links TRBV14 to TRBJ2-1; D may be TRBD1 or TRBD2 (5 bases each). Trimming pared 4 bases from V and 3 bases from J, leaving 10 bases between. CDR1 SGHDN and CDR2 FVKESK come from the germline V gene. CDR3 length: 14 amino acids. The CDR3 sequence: CASSRDVGYNEQFF. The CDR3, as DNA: TGTGCCAGCAGCCGGGACGTTGGCTACAATGAGCAGTTCTTC.

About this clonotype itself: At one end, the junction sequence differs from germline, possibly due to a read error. CDR3 region: CSASPVGGGGDNEQVF. The DNA for the CDR3 is TGCAGTGCTAGCCCCGTTGGGGGCGGGGGAGACAATGAGCAGGTCTTC. The chain recombines TRBV20-1 with TRBJ2-1; a weak D match, TRBD2 (7 bases). This CDR3 is built from 16 residues. Germline-derived CDR1 and CDR2 are DFQATT and SNEGSKA (reference sequence).

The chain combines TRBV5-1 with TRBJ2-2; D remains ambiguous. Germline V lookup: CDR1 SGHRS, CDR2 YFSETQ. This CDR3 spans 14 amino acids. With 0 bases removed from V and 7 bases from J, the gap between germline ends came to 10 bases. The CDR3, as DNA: TGCGCCAGCAGCTTGGCCTCTACCGACGGGGAGCTGTTTTTT. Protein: CASSLASTDGELFF.

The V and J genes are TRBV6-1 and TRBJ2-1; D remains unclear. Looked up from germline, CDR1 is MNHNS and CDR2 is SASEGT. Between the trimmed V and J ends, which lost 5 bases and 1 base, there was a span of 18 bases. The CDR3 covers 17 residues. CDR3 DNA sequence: TGTGCCAGCAGTCTTAGTCGCCGACCACAATCCTACAATGAGCAGTTCTTC. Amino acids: CASSLSRRPQSYNEQFF.

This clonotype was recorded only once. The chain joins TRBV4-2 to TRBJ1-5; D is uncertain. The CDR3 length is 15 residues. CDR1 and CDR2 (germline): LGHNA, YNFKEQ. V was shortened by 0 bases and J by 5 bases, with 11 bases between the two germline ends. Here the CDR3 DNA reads TGTGCCAGCAGCCAAGACGCCGGAGCTCATCAGCCCCAGCATTTT. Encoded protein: CASSQDAGAHQPQHF.

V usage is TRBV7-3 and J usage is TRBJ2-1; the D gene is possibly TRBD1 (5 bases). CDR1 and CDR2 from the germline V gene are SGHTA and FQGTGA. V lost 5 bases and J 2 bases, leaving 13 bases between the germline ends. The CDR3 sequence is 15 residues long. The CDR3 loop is CASSPRQSTYNEQFF. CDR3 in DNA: TGTGCCAGCAGCCCACGACAGTCTACCTACAATGAGCAGTTCTTC.

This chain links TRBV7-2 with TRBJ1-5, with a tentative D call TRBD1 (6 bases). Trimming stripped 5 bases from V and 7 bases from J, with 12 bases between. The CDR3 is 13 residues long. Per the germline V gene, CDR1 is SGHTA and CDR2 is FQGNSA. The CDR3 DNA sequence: TGTGCCAGCAGCACAGGGATACGGCAGCCCCAGCATTTT. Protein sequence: CASSTGIRQPQHF. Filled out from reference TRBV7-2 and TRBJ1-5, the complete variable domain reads GAGVSQSPSNKVTEKGKDVELRCDPISGHTALYWYRQSLGQGLEFLIYFQGNSAPDKSGLPSDRFSAERTGGSVSTLTIQRTQQEDSAVYLCASSTGIRQPQHFGDGTRLSIL.

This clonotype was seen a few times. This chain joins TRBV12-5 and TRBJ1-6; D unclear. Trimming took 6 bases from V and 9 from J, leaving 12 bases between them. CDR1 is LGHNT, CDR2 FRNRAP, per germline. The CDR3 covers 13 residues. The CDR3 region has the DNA TGTGCTAGTGGCTCCGACTCTGGTTCACCCCTCCACTTT. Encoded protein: CASGSDSGSPLHF.

The CDR3, as DNA: TGTGCCAGCAGCTTACTGGCGGGGCGGTTGACCGGGGAGCTGTTTTTT. Protein: CASSLLAGRLTGELFF. The chain joins TRBV13 to TRBJ2-2, with D perhaps TRBD2 (6 bases). Germline CDR1 and CDR2: PRHDT and FYEKMQ (reference sequence). This CDR3 comprises 16 residues. V shed 2 bases and J shed 5 bases, with 15 bases lying between them.